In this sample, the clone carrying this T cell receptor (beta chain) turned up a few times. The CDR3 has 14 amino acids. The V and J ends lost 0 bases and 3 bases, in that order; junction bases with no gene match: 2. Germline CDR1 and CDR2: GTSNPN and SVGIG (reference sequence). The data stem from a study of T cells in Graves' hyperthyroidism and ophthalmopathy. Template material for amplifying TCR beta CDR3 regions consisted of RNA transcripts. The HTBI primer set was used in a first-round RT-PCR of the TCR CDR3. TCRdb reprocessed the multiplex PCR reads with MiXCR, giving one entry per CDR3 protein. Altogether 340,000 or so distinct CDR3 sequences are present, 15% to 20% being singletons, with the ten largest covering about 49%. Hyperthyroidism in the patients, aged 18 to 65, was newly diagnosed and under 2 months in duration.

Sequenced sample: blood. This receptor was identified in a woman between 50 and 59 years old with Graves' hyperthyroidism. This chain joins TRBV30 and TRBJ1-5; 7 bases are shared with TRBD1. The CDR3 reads CAWSVGQVNQPQHF. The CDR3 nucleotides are TGTGCCTGGAGTGTAGGACAGGTCAATCAGCCCCAGCATTTT.